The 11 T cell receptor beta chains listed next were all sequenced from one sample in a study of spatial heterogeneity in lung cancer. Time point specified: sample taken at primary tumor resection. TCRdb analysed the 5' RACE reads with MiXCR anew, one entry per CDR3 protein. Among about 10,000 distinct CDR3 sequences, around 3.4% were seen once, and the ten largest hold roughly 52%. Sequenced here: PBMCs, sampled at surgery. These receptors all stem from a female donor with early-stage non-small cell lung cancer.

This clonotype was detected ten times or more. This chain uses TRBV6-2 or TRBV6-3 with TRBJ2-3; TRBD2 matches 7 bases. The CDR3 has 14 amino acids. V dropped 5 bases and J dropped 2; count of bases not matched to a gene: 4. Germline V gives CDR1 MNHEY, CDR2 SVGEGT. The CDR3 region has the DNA TGTGCCAGCAGTCGAAGCGGGACCACAGATACGCAGTATTTT. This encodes CASSRSGTTDTQYF.

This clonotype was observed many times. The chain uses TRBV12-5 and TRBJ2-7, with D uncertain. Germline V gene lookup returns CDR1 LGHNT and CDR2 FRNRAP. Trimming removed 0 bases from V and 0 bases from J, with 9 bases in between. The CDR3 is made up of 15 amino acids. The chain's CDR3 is CASGLVLGTSYEQYF. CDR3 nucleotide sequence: TGTGCTAGTGGTTTGGTCCTGGGCACCTCCTACGAGCAGTACTTC.

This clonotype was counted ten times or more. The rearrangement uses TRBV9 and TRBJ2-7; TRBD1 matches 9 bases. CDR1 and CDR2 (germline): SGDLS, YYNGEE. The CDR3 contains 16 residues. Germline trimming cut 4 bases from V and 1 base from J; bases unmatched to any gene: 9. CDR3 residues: CASSPRGGQGSYEQYF. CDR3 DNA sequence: TGTGCCAGCAGCCCGAGGGGGGGACAGGGATCCTACGAGCAGTACTTC.

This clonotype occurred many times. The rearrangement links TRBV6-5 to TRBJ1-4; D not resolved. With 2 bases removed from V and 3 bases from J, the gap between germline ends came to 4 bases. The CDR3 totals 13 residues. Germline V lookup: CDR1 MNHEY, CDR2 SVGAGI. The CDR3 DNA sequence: TGTGCCAGCAGTTACAGGGCTAATGAAAAACTGTTTTTT. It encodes CASSYRANEKLFF.

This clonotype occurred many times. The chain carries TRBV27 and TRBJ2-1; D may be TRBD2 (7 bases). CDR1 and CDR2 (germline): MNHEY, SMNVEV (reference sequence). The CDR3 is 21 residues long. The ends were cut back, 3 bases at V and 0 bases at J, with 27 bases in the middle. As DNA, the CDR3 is TGTGCCAGCAGTTTCCACCTCCCGACAGGCGGGGCGGGAGCCTCCTACAATGAGCAGTTCTTC. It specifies CASSFHLPTGGAGASYNEQFF.

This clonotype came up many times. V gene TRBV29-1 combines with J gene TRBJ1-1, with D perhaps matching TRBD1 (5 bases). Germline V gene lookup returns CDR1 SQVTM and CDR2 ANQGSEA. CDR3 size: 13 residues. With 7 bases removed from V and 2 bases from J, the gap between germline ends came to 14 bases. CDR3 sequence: CSAPGPTNTEAFF. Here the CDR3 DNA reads TGCAGCGCTCCGGGACCTACTAACACTGAAGCTTTCTTT.

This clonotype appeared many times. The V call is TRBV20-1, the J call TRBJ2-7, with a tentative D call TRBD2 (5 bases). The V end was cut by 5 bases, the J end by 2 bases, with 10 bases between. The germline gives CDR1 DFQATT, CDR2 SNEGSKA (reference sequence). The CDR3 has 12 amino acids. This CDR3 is CSASDGTYEQYF. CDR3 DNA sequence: TGCAGTGCTTCGGACGGGACCTACGAGCAGTACTTC.

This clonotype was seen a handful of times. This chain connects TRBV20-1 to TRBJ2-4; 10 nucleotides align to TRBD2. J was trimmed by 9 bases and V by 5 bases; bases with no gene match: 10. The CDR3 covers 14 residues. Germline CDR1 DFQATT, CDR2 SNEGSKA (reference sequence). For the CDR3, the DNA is TGCAGTGCTGGACTAGCGGACCAACGCGGCATTCAGTACTTC. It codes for CSAGLADQRGIQYF.

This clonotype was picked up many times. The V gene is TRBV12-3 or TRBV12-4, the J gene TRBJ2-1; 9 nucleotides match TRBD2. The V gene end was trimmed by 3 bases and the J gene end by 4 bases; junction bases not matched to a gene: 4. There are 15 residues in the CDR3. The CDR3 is CASSFGGGAYNEQFF. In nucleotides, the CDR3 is TGTGCCAGCAGTTTTGGCGGGGGGGCTTACAATGAGCAGTTCTTC.

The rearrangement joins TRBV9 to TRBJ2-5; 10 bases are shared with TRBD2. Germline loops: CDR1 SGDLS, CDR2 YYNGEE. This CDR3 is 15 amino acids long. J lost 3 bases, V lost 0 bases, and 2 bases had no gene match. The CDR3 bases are TGTGCCAGCAGCGTAGAAGGACTAGCGGAAGAGACCCAGTACTTC. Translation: CASSVEGLAEETQYF.

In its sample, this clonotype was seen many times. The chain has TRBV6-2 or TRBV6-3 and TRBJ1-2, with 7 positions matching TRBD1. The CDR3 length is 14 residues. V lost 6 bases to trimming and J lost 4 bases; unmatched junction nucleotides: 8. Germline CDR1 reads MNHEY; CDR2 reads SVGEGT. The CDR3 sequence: CASRPLDRSYGYTF. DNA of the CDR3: TGTGCCAGCAGACCCTTGGACAGGAGCTATGGCTACACCTTC.